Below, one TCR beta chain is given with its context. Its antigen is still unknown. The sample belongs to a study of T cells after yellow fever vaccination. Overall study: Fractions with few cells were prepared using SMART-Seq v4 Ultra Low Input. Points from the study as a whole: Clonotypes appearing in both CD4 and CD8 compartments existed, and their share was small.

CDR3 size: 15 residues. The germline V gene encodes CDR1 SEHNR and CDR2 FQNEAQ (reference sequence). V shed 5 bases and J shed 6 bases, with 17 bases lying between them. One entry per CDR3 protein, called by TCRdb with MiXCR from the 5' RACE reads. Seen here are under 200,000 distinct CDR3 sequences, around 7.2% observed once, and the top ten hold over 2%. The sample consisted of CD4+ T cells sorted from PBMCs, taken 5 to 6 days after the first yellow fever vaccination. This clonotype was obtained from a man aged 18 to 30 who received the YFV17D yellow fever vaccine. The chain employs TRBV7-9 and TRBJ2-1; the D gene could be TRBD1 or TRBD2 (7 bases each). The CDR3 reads CASSQGTAGSNEQFF. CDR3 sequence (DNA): TGTGCCAGCAGCCAGGGGACAGCGGGGAGCAATGAGCAGTTCTTC.